The 26 T cell receptor beta chains below all came from one sample that was sequenced in a study of blood T cell repertoires in COVID-19. Method: immunoSEQ multiplex PCR; TCRdb's copy keeps in-frame clones and lacks some. In the table there are about 210,000 clones, 82% of which are singletons. The sample taken for sequencing was peripheral blood. Receptor source: a woman aged 40 to 50 with acute or convalescent COVID-19.

This clone was detected only once. The chain is built from TRBV4-1 and TRBJ2-7; 7 bases fit TRBD1. V shed 2 bases, J shed 2 bases, and the junction held 6 bases outside the gene matches. The V gene's germline CDR1 is MGHRA and CDR2 YSYEKL. There are 15 residues in the CDR3. The CDR3 reads CASSQIEGAAYEQYF. CDR3 DNA sequence: TGCGCCAGCAGCCAAATAGAGGGGGCGGCCTACGAGCAGTACTTC.

The rearrangement links TRBV4-2 to TRBJ1-5, with 7 bases lining up with TRBD1. The CDR3 is 16 amino acids. V lost 4 bases, J lost 0 bases, and 6 bases stayed unmatched. Germline CDR1 is LGHNA and CDR2 is YNFKEQ. CDR3 residues: CASSPGDRVSNQPQHF. The CDR3 DNA reads TGTGCCAGCAGCCCAGGAGACAGGGTTAGCAATCAGCCCCAGCATTTT.

This chain links TRBV6-5 with TRBJ2-1; TRBD1 is a possible D gene (6 bases). Trimming cost V 2 bases and J 5 bases, with 10 bases left between them. The CDR3 has 14 amino acids. Per the germline V gene, CDR1 is MNHEY and CDR2 is SVGAGI. CDR3 in DNA: TGTGCCAGCAGTTACCTGGGACAACACAATGAGCAGTTCTTC. Amino acid sequence: CASSYLGQHNEQFF.

The rearrangement joins TRBV15 to TRBJ2-1, with 13 bases matching TRBD2. There are 18 residues in the CDR3. The ends lost 0 bases at V and 8 bases at J; junction bases unmatched: 10. Germline CDR1 LNHNV, CDR2 YYDKDF (reference sequence). The CDR3 reads CATSRELSKLAGGDEQFF. The CDR3 DNA reads TGTGCCACCAGCAGAGAGTTGAGCAAACTAGCGGGAGGGGATGAGCAGTTCTTC.

The J gene is TRBJ1-1, the V gene TRBV11-2, with no clear D. CDR3 size: 15 residues. The germline CDR1 and CDR2 sequences are SGHAT and FQNNGV. V gave up 2 bases and J gave up 4 bases, with 14 bases separating them. CDR3 DNA sequence: TGTGCCAGCAGCTTATCCGCAACCGGTTCCACTGAAGCTTTCTTT. Its protein product is CASSLSATGSTEAFF.

The V call is TRBV2, the J call TRBJ2-4; 7 nucleotides match TRBD2. The CDR3 contains 16 residues. The V gene's germline CDR1 is SNHLY and CDR2 FYNNEI. The V gene end was trimmed by 5 bases and the J gene end by 4 bases; junction bases not matched to a gene: 11. The DNA of the CDR3 is TGTGCCAGCAGTCGGGGCCCCGGGGGGATTAAAAACATTCAGTACTTC. This codes for CASSRGPGGIKNIQYF. The whole variable domain, remainder taken from reference TRBV2 and TRBJ2-4, is EPEVTQTPSHQVTQMGQEVILRCVPISNHLYFYWYRQILGQKVEFLVSFYNNEISEKSEIFDDQFSVERPDGSNFTLKIRSTKLEDSAMYFCASSRGPGGIKNIQYFGAGTRLSVL.

J is TRBJ2-7 and V is TRBV27; no firm D call. The V gene's germline CDR1 is MNHEY and CDR2 SMNVEV (reference sequence). V shed 4 bases and J shed 1 base, with 11 bases lying between them. CDR3 length: 14 amino acids. The CDR3 nucleotides read TGTGCCAGCAGTTCTCTAGGTAAATCCTACGAGCAGTACTTC. Translation gives CASSSLGKSYEQYF.

In its sample, this clone was seen once. The chain couples TRBV27 to TRBJ1-1; 9 bases map to TRBD1. The CDR3 length is 14 residues. The V segment lost 7 bases and the J segment 2 bases; nucleotides outside the gene matches: 5. Germline CDR1 reads MNHEY; CDR2 reads SMNVEV (reference sequence). This CDR3 reads CASTRQGVNTEAFF. DNA of the CDR3: TGTGCCAGCACCCGACAGGGGGTTAACACTGAAGCTTTCTTT.

The J gene is TRBJ1-1, the V gene TRBV7-2; a possible D gene is TRBD1 (5 bases). The germline V gene encodes CDR1 SGHTA and CDR2 FQGNSA. There are 15 residues in the CDR3. The ends were cut back, 4 bases at V and 0 bases at J, with 12 bases in the middle. CDR3 protein: CASSWRGRMNTEAFF. Here the CDR3 DNA reads TGTGCCAGCAGCTGGAGGGGCCGGATGAACACTGAAGCTTTCTTT.

V is TRBV30 and J is TRBJ2-3, with 7 bases fitting TRBD2. Germline V gene data show CDR1 as GTSNPN and CDR2 as SVGIG (reference sequence). With V trimmed by 0 bases and J by 2 bases, 5 bases remained unmatched. The CDR3 has 15 residues. CDR3 sequence reads: CAWSVGSGLTDTQYF. The CDR3 DNA sequence: TGTGCCTGGAGTGTCGGTAGCGGGCTCACAGATACGCAGTATTTT.

This chain connects TRBV6-5 to TRBJ2-1, with 12 bases aligning to TRBD2. V shed 8 bases, J shed 7 bases, and the junction held 6 bases outside the gene matches. CDR1 and CDR2 from the germline V gene are MNHEY and SVGAGI. The CDR3 loop spans 14 amino acids. The CDR3 sequence is CASLAGGPGNEQFF. The CDR3 DNA follows: TGTGCCAGCCTAGCGGGAGGGCCGGGAAATGAGCAGTTCTTC.

The chain joins TRBV19 to TRBJ2-1, with a tentative D call TRBD2 (5 bases). In germline, CDR1 is LNHDA, CDR2 SQIVND (reference sequence). The V end lost 1 base, the J end lost 8 bases, and 9 bases lay between the germline ends. The CDR3 totals 13 residues. For the CDR3, the DNA is TGTGCCAGTAGTATAGGTCTAGCATATGAGCAGTTCTTC. It is translated as CASSIGLAYEQFF.

This chain connects TRBV4-3 to TRBJ2-5; D possibly corresponds to TRBD1 (5 bases). The CDR3 is made up of 16 amino acids. The germline V gene encodes CDR1 LGHNA and CDR2 YSLEER. Trimming cost V 0 bases and J 5 bases, with 16 bases left between them. The CDR3 nucleotides are TGCGCCAGCAGCCAAGACCGTCAGATAGGGGCGGAGACCCAGTACTTC. Its translation: CASSQDRQIGAETQYF.

The count of this clone is one. The chain employs TRBV7-6 and TRBJ1-6, with D possibly being TRBD1 (6 bases). This CDR3 region has 15 residues. Germline CDR1 SGHVS, CDR2 FNYEAQ. The V end was cut by 4 bases, the J end by 5 bases, with 12 bases between. The CDR3 protein is CASSSRGQNNSPLHF. CDR3 coding DNA: TGTGCCAGCAGCTCCCGTGGACAGAATAATTCACCCCTCCACTTT.

This chain connects TRBV12-3 or TRBV12-4 to TRBJ2-2; D might be TRBD1 (5 bases). The CDR3 has 13 amino acids. V was shortened by 5 bases and J by 6 bases, with 10 bases between the two germline ends. CDR3 sequence reads: CASSPGIPGELFF. Written as DNA, the CDR3 is TGTGCCAGCAGTCCAGGGATCCCCGGGGAGCTGTTTTTT.

This sequence joins TRBV10-3 and TRBJ1-1; D unclear. The germline gives CDR1 ENHRY, CDR2 SYGVKD. The CDR3 contains 11 residues. Trimming left V 1 base short and J 5 bases short, with 2 bases between. CDR3 bases: TGTGCCATCAGTGAGTTAACTGAAGCTTTCTTT. Translating gives CAISELTEAFF.

This chain uses TRBV4-1 with TRBJ1-1; D not certain. V was shortened by 1 base and J by 7 bases, with 10 bases between the two germline ends. The CDR3 covers 13 residues. From germline, CDR1 is MGHRA and CDR2 YSYEKL. CDR3 region: CASSQVSVLEAFF. The DNA of the CDR3 is TGCGCCAGCAGCCAAGTTTCCGTTCTTGAAGCTTTCTTT.

The chain employs TRBV10-3 and TRBJ1-5, with D perhaps matching TRBD1 (5 bases). Trimming shortened V by 9 bases and J by 4 bases, and 13 bases separated the two germline ends. CDR3 length: 13 amino acids. Germline values: CDR1 ENHRY, CDR2 SYGVKD. CDR3 bases: TGTGCCATTGCGGGGGATATGAATCAGCCCCAGCATTTT. Translated, it gives CAIAGDMNQPQHF.

J is TRBJ1-1 and V is TRBV19; tentatively, D is TRBD1 (6 bases). The CDR3 is made up of 14 amino acids. Germline-derived CDR1 and CDR2 are LNHDA and SQIVND (reference sequence). V lost 7 bases to trimming and J lost 2 bases, with 14 bases between them. In nucleotides, the CDR3 is TGTGCCAGTACCGACGGACAGTACAACACTGAAGCTTTCTTT. This gives the protein CASTDGQYNTEAFF.

V is TRBV10-3 and J is TRBJ2-5, with 10 nucleotides matching TRBD1. Germline assignment: CDR1 ENHRY and CDR2 SYGVKD. V was clipped by 8 bases and J by 5 bases; unmatched bases: 2. The CDR3 sequence is 12 residues long. CDR3 sequence: CAIGTGDETQYF. The DNA of the CDR3 is TGTGCCATCGGGACAGGGGACGAGACCCAGTACTTC.

V and J are TRBV11-2 and TRBJ1-4; TRBD1 matches at 8 bases. This CDR3 has 15 amino acids. V was pared by 1 base and J by 5 bases, with 3 bases of the junction left unmatched. Germline CDR1 SGHAT, CDR2 FQNNGV. For the CDR3, the DNA is TGTGCCAGCAGCTTAGGGGACAGGATGAATGAAAAACTGTTTTTT. This gives the protein CASSLGDRMNEKLFF.

The chain carries TRBV4-3 and TRBJ1-6; no reliable D call. Trimming took 0 bases from V and 5 from J, leaving 8 bases between them. This CDR3 comprises 15 residues. CDR1 and CDR2 from the germline V gene are LGHNA and YSLEER. The CDR3 sequence is CASSQDLENNSPLHF. In DNA form, the CDR3 reads TGCGCCAGCAGCCAAGATCTGGAGAATAATTCACCCCTCCACTTT.

This chain links TRBV11-2 with TRBJ2-1, with 13 bases identical to TRBD2. CDR3 size: 16 residues. CDR1 and CDR2 from the germline V gene are SGHAT and FQNNGV. The V segment lost 5 bases and the J segment 7 bases; nucleotides outside the gene matches: 8. The CDR3 DNA reads as TGTGCCAGCAGCCCGGGACTAGCGGGATACCTAAATGAGCAGTTCTTC. Amino acids: CASSPGLAGYLNEQFF. Based on the CDR3 plus reference TRBV11-2 and TRBJ2-1, the full variable domain is EAGVAQSPRYKIIEKRQSVAFWCNPISGHATLYWYQQILGQGPKLLIQFQNNGVVDDSQLPKDRFSAERLKGVDSTLKIQPAKLEDSAVYLCASSPGLAGYLNEQFFGPGTRLTVL.

This chain links TRBV6-1 with TRBJ2-7; D is unclear. V was clipped by 1 base and J by 0 bases, with 7 bases between them. The CDR3 is made up of 14 amino acids. Germline CDR1 reads MNHNS; CDR2 reads SASEGT. The CDR3 here is CASSEGSSSYEQYF. The CDR3, as DNA: TGTGCCAGCAGTGAAGGCTCCAGCTCCTACGAGCAGTACTTC.

The V and J genes are TRBV7-8 and TRBJ2-7; 12 bases are shared with TRBD2. The CDR3 totals 18 residues. The J segment lost 2 bases and the V segment lost 1 base, leaving 9 bases of the junction unmatched. Germline loops: CDR1 SGHVS, CDR2 FQNEAQ. The CDR3 bases are TGTGCCAGCAGCTTAGGCCACGGACTAGCGGGAAAAACCTACGAGCAGTACTTC. It translates to CASSLGHGLAGKTYEQYF.

The chain employs TRBV25-1 and TRBJ2-3, with TRBD2 matching 7 bases. The V gene end was trimmed by 2 bases and the J gene end by 3 bases; junction bases not matched to a gene: 5. The CDR3 consists of 15 residues. Germline V CDR1 and CDR2: MGHDK, SYGVNS. This chain's CDR3 is CASSELGGRTDTQYF. The CDR3 DNA is TGTGCCAGCAGTGAACTGGGCGGGAGAACAGATACGCAGTATTTT.